Ten or more counts support the clone carrying this T cell receptor (beta chain). Its antigen is as yet unknown. The CDR3 consists of 13 residues. Per germline, CDR1 MNHEY and CDR2 SVGEGT. J was trimmed by 6 bases and V by 4 bases; bases with no gene match: 5. This sample is drawn from a study of T-cell reconstitution after alpha-beta-depleted transplantation in children. A TCRbeta library incorporating unique molecular identifiers was prepared. TCRdb redid the calling of the PCR reads with MiXCR, one entry per CDR3 protein. The data contain approximately 50,000 distinct CDR3 sequences, about 5.7% of them singletons. Study-wide points: There were some patients whose high TCRbeta diversity at day 60 came from surviving recipient T cells and thymic progenitors. About two months after transplant, alpha-beta T cells reportedly came from several hundred expanded graft clones. Newly made T cells mostly supplied T-cell counts and diversity one year after transplant.

The rearrangement links TRBV6-2 or TRBV6-3 to TRBJ2-5, with 7 bases aligning to TRBD1. The input for sequencing was PBMCs, mostly from graft donor cells, taken 60 days after TCRalphabeta/CD19-depleted stem cell transplant. This receptor was taken from a female patient between 2 and 15 years old who had a stem cell transplant for aplastic anemia, so the T cells may come from the graft donor. The CDR3 protein is CASSSRQGKTQYF. The CDR3 coding sequence is TGTGCCAGCAGTTCCCGACAGGGAAAGACCCAGTACTTC.